These 22 T cell receptor beta chains were all obtained from the same sample, sequenced in a study of T-cell memory formation after mild COVID-19 listed by TCRdb under 2021. Libraries were built with 5' RACE. Reads for this sample came from an Illumina NovaSeq 6000. The public reads were run again by TCRdb, first through fastp at Q25 and then through MiXCR, and only productive beta chains were kept. Rows are combined by CDR3 protein, so each entry shows the most common genes and DNA. The table for this sample lists roughly 250,000 distinct CDR3 sequences; around 17% of them were counted only once. In total, the top ten clones hold approximately 3.5% of the sample. The sample was PBMCs or a T cell subset sorted from them (not recorded which). The receptors were sampled from a man younger than 30 who had mild COVID-19 (a few samples of this study predate the infection). The sample titles of this study are shuffled in the database, so cell type and time point are left out; the donor was told from shared clones.

This clonotype has just a few counts. The rearrangement joins TRBV10-3 to TRBJ2-7; D call uncertain. The CDR3 is 12 residues long. Germline CDR1 ENHRY, CDR2 SYGVKD. V was trimmed by 3 bases and J by 1 base, leaving 4 bases between them. This chain's CDR3 is CAISDGSYEQYF. As DNA, the CDR3 is TGTGCCATCAGTGACGGTTCCTACGAGCAGTACTTC.

The genes are TRBV7-9 and TRBJ1-1; TRBD1 might be the D (5 bases). Trimming stripped 6 bases from V and 6 bases from J, with 17 bases between. Germline loops: CDR1 SEHNR, CDR2 FQNEAQ (reference sequence). CDR3 length: 14 amino acids. The CDR3 bases are TGTGCCAGCAGAAGGACATCAGGGATCCCTGAAGCTTTCTTT. Amino acids: CASRRTSGIPEAFF.

The chain is built from TRBV20-1 and TRBJ2-5, with D uncertain. V was pared by 0 bases and J by 2 bases, with 10 bases between. The CDR3 sequence is 14 residues long. CDR1 and CDR2 from the germline V gene are DFQATT and SNEGSKA (reference sequence). The CDR3, as DNA: TGCAGTGCTAGAGATAGGTTCAGTCAAGAGACCCAGTACTTC. Protein: CSARDRFSQETQYF.

This clonotype was seen a handful of times. J is TRBJ2-5 and V is TRBV20-1; D call uncertain. The germline CDR1 and CDR2 sequences are DFQATT and SNEGSKA (reference sequence). V lost 2 bases, J lost 0 bases, and 4 bases lay in between. This CDR3 has 12 residues. The CDR3 loop is CSARSDQETQYF. The CDR3 nucleotides read TGCAGTGCTAGATCCGACCAAGAGACCCAGTACTTC.

The genes are TRBV9 and TRBJ1-1; D uncertain. V dropped 2 bases and J dropped 1 base, with 12 bases sitting between them. The V gene's germline CDR1 is SGDLS and CDR2 YYNGEE. There are 15 residues in the CDR3. CDR3 bases: TGTGCCAGCAGCGTGGACGGGCATGGGAACACTGAAGCTTTCTTT. Amino acid sequence: CASSVDGHGNTEAFF.

This clonotype was counted many times. The chain combines TRBV24-1 with TRBJ1-1, with 12 bases that match TRBD1. The germline V gene has CDR1 KGHDR and CDR2 SFDVKD. V dropped 9 bases and J dropped 3; count of bases not matched to a gene: 7. CDR3 length: 15 amino acids. The CDR3 DNA is TGTGCCACCGCCGGGACAGGGGGCGGGGACACTGAAGCTTTCTTT. Residues: CATAGTGGGDTEAFF.

The chain combines TRBV3-1 with TRBJ1-2, with a tentative D call TRBD1 (5 bases). This CDR3 is built from 15 residues. CDR1 LGHDT and CDR2 YNNKEL come from the germline V gene (reference sequence). V lost 0 bases, J lost 4 bases, and 12 bases lay in between. CDR3 nucleotide sequence: TGTGCCAGCAGCCAAGAGGGGGAAGGAGGCTATGGCTACACCTTC. The encoded protein is CASSQEGEGGYGYTF. Filled out from reference TRBV3-1 and TRBJ1-2, the complete variable domain reads DTAVSQTPKYLVTQMGNDKSIKCEQNLGHDTMYWYKQDSKKFLKIMFSYNNKELIINETVPNRFSPKSPDKAHLNLHINSLELGDSAVYFCASSQEGEGGYGYTFGSGTRLTVV.

This clonotype was observed a handful of times. V is TRBV7-2 and J is TRBJ2-7; D gene uncertain. This CDR3 spans 14 amino acids. V was shortened by 0 bases and J by 6 bases, with 12 bases between the two germline ends. Germline assignment: CDR1 SGHTA and CDR2 FQGNSA. CDR3 sequence (DNA): TGTGCCAGCAGCTTAGCTTTTGGGAATGGCGAGCAGTACGTC. Translated, it gives CASSLAFGNGEQYV.

This sequence joins TRBV5-1 and TRBJ1-1; 9 bases align to TRBD1. V lost 2 bases and J lost 1; bases outside the gene matches: 3. The CDR3 sequence is 15 residues long. The V gene's germline CDR1 is SGHRS and CDR2 YFSETQ. The CDR3 loop reads CASSLQGAQNTEAFF. The CDR3 nucleotides are TGCGCCAGCAGCTTACAGGGGGCGCAGAACACTGAAGCTTTCTTT.

Remarks on this clonotype: Mismatch with germline at one junction end may stem from a read error. This rearrangement joins TRBV4-2 to TRBJ1-4, with a possible D match to TRBD1 (5 bases). This CDR3 is built from 12 residues. Germline V gene lookup returns CDR1 LGHNA and CDR2 YNFKEQ. The CDR3 loop reads CASCQGGEKLFF. For the CDR3, the DNA is TGTGCCAGCTGCCAGGGAGGTGAAAAACTGTTTTTT.

The V and J genes are TRBV2 and TRBJ2-5; D uncertain. Trimming shortened V by 6 bases and J by 2 bases, and 7 bases separated the two germline ends. Looked up from germline, CDR1 is SNHLY and CDR2 is FYNNEI. CDR3 size: 12 residues. The CDR3 sequence: CASSERQETQYF. The CDR3 DNA reads as TGTGCCAGCAGCGAACGTCAAGAGACCCAGTACTTC.

The chain has TRBV23-1 and TRBJ2-3, with D perhaps being TRBD1 or TRBD2 (6 bases each). TRBV23-1 is marked as an open reading frame, function uncertain. The V gene lost 3 bases and the J gene lost 5 bases, with 18 bases spanning the gap. The CDR3 sequence is 16 residues long. The CDR3: CASSHQGSGGLDTQYF. CDR3 nucleotide sequence: TGCGCCAGCAGTCACCAGGGCAGTGGGGGGCTAGATACGCAGTATTTT.

V usage is TRBV10-3 and J usage is TRBJ1-4, with 9 bases lining up with TRBD1. CDR3 size: 13 residues. V lost 11 bases to trimming and J lost 7 bases; unmatched junction nucleotides: 8. Germline CDR1 reads ENHRY; CDR2 reads SYGVKD. CDR3: CASKGQGSEKLFF. The CDR3 region has the DNA TGTGCCTCCAAGGGACAGGGTAGTGAAAAACTGTTTTTT.

The gene calls are TRBV6-2 or TRBV6-3 and TRBJ1-1, with TRBD1 identical over 7 bases. The V segment lost 5 bases and the J segment 6 bases; nucleotides outside the gene matches: 12. The germline V gene encodes CDR1 MNHEY and CDR2 SVGEGT. The CDR3 runs 15 residues. CDR3 nucleotides: TGTGCCAGCAGTAAGAGGACAGGAGTGGACTCTGAAGCTTTCTTT. It encodes CASSKRTGVDSEAFF.

The gene calls are TRBV5-1 and TRBJ1-2; D gene uncertain. This CDR3 has 14 residues. V shed 0 bases and J shed 2 bases, with 8 bases lying between them. CDR1 and CDR2 from the germline V gene are SGHRS and YFSETQ. The DNA for the CDR3 is TGCGCCAGCAGCTTGGACCACCGGAACTATGGCTACACCTTC. It yields the protein CASSLDHRNYGYTF.

This clonotype has a handful of counts. The genes are TRBV4-1 and TRBJ2-3; no clear D gene. CDR3 length: 11 amino acids. V was shortened by 0 bases and J by 5 bases, with 0 bases between the two germline ends. The germline V gene has CDR1 MGHRA and CDR2 YSYEKL. CDR3 protein: CASSQEDTQYF. CDR3 bases: TGCGCCAGCAGCCAAGAAGATACGCAGTATTTT.

This rearrangement joins TRBV7-2 to TRBJ1-5; no definite D call. The CDR3 consists of 14 residues. V was pared by 3 bases and J by 7 bases, with 13 bases between. The germline V gene has CDR1 SGHTA and CDR2 FQGNSA. CDR3 amino acids: CASSFASAGQPQHF. CDR3 nucleotides: TGTGCCAGCAGCTTCGCCAGTGCCGGGCAGCCCCAGCATTTT. The whole variable domain, filled in from reference TRBV7-2 and TRBJ1-5, reads GAGVSQSPSNKVTEKGKDVELRCDPISGHTALYWYRQSLGQGLEFLIYFQGNSAPDKSGLPSDRFSAERTGGSVSTLTIQRTQQEDSAVYLCASSFASAGQPQHFGDGTRLSIL.

J is TRBJ1-1 and V is TRBV7-3; no clear D. CDR1 SGHTA and CDR2 FQGTGA come from the germline V gene. V lost 3 bases and J 4 bases, leaving 9 bases between the germline ends. The CDR3 has 13 amino acids. The CDR3 region has the DNA TGTGCCAGCAGCTTTGAGGGTATCACTGAAGCTTTCTTT. Amino acids: CASSFEGITEAFF. The entire variable domain, with the rest obtained from reference TRBV7-3 and TRBJ1-1, is as follows: GAGVSQTPSNKVTEKGKYVELRCDPISGHTALYWYRQSLGQGPEFLIYFQGTGAADDSGLPNDRFFAVRPEGSVSTLKIQRTERGDSAVYLCASSFEGITEAFFGQGTRLTVV.

This clonotype has a count of ten or more. This chain connects TRBV7-9 to TRBJ1-2; D not resolved. V was shortened by 2 bases and J by 4 bases, with 8 bases between the two germline ends. Germline V gives CDR1 SEHNR, CDR2 FQNEAQ (reference sequence). The CDR3 contains 13 residues. The CDR3, as DNA: TGTGCCAGCAGCTTACTCAGCCCCTATGGCTACACCTTC. Translating it yields CASSLLSPYGYTF.

The rearrangement joins TRBV5-6 to TRBJ2-6; D unresolved. This CDR3 spans 14 amino acids. Germline V gene lookup returns CDR1 SGHDT and CDR2 YYEEEE. The ends were cut back, 6 bases at V and 2 bases at J, with 9 bases in the middle. The CDR3 is CASTPLAGANVLTF. The CDR3 DNA sequence: TGTGCCAGCACCCCCTTAGCTGGGGCCAACGTCCTGACTTTC.

The chain has TRBV9 and TRBJ2-3; 14 nucleotides match TRBD2. This CDR3 has 17 residues. V was pared by 3 bases and J by 3 bases, with 6 bases of the junction left unmatched. Germline V gene sequence: CDR1 SGDLS, CDR2 YYNGEE. The CDR3 DNA follows: TGTGCCAGCAGCGAGACTAGCGGGGGGGTAGTTACAGATACGCAGTATTTT. Translated, it gives CASSETSGGVVTDTQYF.

This clonotype occurred a few times. This chain joins TRBV9 and TRBJ1-4; the D gene is possibly TRBD1 (5 bases). Looked up from germline, CDR1 is SGDLS and CDR2 is YYNGEE. V dropped 0 bases and J dropped 7 bases, with 13 bases sitting between them. This CDR3 is 15 amino acids long. This CDR3 reads CASSVGGPQREKLFF. The CDR3 nucleotides are TGTGCCAGCAGCGTAGGGGGACCACAACGTGAAAAACTGTTTTTT.